The 16 T cell receptor beta chains below all came from one sample that was sequenced in a study of blood T cell repertoires in COVID-19. The assay was immunoSEQ multiplex PCR, and TCRdb's table has in-frame clones only and misses some. Here the sample spans 100,000 to 140,000 clones, about four fifths being singletons. Sample: peripheral blood. These receptors came from a human donor in a cohort sampled during active COVID-19.

This clone was found once. The chain links TRBV6-6 to TRBJ1-1, with D uncertain. The CDR3 length is 14 residues. Trimming left V 5 bases short and J 3 bases short, with 13 bases between. The germline V gene encodes CDR1 MNHNY and CDR2 SVGAGI (reference sequence). CDR3 amino acids: CASSGGGPYTEAFF. CDR3 nucleotides: TGTGCCAGCAGTGGTGGAGGTCCGTACACTGAAGCTTTCTTT.

V gene TRBV5-1 combines with J gene TRBJ2-2; TRBD1 agrees at 10 bases. V shed 4 bases and J 4 bases; nucleotides not matched to a gene: 7. Germline values: CDR1 SGHRS, CDR2 YFSETQ. CDR3 length: 16 residues. This CDR3 reads CASSLTGTGATGELFF. The CDR3 DNA sequence: TGCGCCAGCAGCCTAACCGGGACAGGGGCCACCGGGGAGCTGTTTTTT.

The chain couples TRBV5-1 to TRBJ2-7; D is unclear. There are 13 residues in the CDR3. Germline V CDR1 and CDR2: SGHRS, YFSETQ. Trimming left V 4 bases short and J 7 bases short, with 15 bases between. This CDR3 is CASSETSLSEQYV. CDR3 DNA: TGCGCCAGCAGCGAAACCAGTCTGTCGGAGCAGTACGTC.

The chain is built from TRBV5-6 and TRBJ1-1; D unclear. The germline gives CDR1 SGHDT, CDR2 YYEEEE. This CDR3 spans 13 amino acids. Trimming left V 3 bases short and J 6 bases short, with 12 bases between. For the CDR3, the DNA is TGTGCCAGCAGCTCAAGCCCTAAACCTGAAGCTTTCTTT. Translation gives CASSSSPKPEAFF.

DNA for the CDR3: TGTGCCAGCAGCCCAGCGGGGGCGACGTCCTACGAGCAGTACGTC. It encodes CASSPAGATSYEQYV. The chain employs TRBV3-1 (or the pseudogene TRBV3-2) and TRBJ2-7, with TRBD2 matching over 8 bases. V lost 4 bases to trimming and J lost 1 base; unmatched junction nucleotides: 6. The CDR3 loop spans 15 amino acids. The germline gives CDR1 LGHDT, CDR2 YNNKEL (reference sequence).

This chain joins TRBV6-2 or TRBV6-3 and TRBJ1-1, with 9 positions matching TRBD1. With V trimmed by 6 bases and J by 7 bases, 6 bases remained unmatched. Germline CDR1 MNHEY, CDR2 SVGEGT. This CDR3 is 13 amino acids long. The CDR3 loop is CASSYTTGGEAFF. The CDR3 DNA reads TGTGCCAGCAGCTATACGACAGGGGGTGAAGCTTTCTTT.

The V call is TRBV11-2, the J call TRBJ2-7, with unresolved D. Germline V lookup: CDR1 SGHAT, CDR2 FQNNGV. Trimming stripped 3 bases from V and 2 bases from J, with 11 bases between. This CDR3 contains 14 residues. CDR3 sequence: CASSFASYPYEQYV. CDR3 nucleotides: TGTGCCAGCAGCTTTGCGTCGTACCCCTACGAGCAGTACGTC.

The chain links TRBV7-9 to TRBJ2-5; 9 positions match TRBD1. The V segment lost 5 bases and the J segment 3 bases; nucleotides outside the gene matches: 4. CDR3 length equals 14 residues. CDR1 is SEHNR and CDR2 is FQNEAQ in the germline V gene (reference sequence). In nucleotides, the CDR3 is TGTGCCAGCAGCGGCTGGACAGGGGAAGAGACCCAGTACTTC. Residues: CASSGWTGEETQYF.

The chain has TRBV2 and TRBJ2-5; D is ambiguous. V lost 4 bases and J lost 2, with 11 bases in between. Germline CDR1 is SNHLY and CDR2 is FYNNEI. This CDR3 is 14 amino acids long. CDR3 sequence: CASSAISKQETQYF. The DNA of the CDR3 is TGTGCCAGCAGTGCAATCTCTAAACAAGAGACCCAGTACTTC.

This clone was counted a single time. The gene calls are TRBV21-1 and TRBJ2-4; TRBD1, as called in the table, went unchecked against the DNA. TRBV21-1 is described as a pseudogene. CDR3 length: 15 residues. The CDR3 DNA follows: TGTGCCAGCAGCAATCCATCAGGGGCCAAAAACATTCAGTACTTC. Residues: CASSNPSGAKNIQYF.

V usage is TRBV24-1 and J usage is TRBJ1-5, with 8 bases lining up with TRBD1. The germline CDR1 and CDR2 sequences are KGHDR and SFDVKD. J gave up 6 bases and V 3 bases, and 3 bases lay outside the gene matches. The length of the CDR3 is 14 residues. This chain's CDR3 is CATSDPGGTQPQHF. The CDR3, as DNA: TGTGCCACCAGTGATCCAGGGGGCACTCAGCCCCAGCATTTT.

The rearrangement joins TRBV27 to TRBJ1-2; no clear D. The germline V gene has CDR1 MNHEY and CDR2 SMNVEV (reference sequence). The CDR3 spans 16 residues. V was cut by 3 bases and J by 5 bases, with 19 bases left in between. The CDR3, as DNA: TGTGCCAGCAGTTTTCTTCGGGTCCCTCGGGAGTATGGCTACACCTTC. Translated, it gives CASSFLRVPREYGYTF.

The chain links TRBV28 to TRBJ2-3; no reliable D call. V lost 5 bases, J lost 4 bases, and 13 bases lay in between. This CDR3 is built from 14 residues. Germline CDR1 MDHEN, CDR2 SYDVKM. CDR3 bases: TGTGCCAGCAGTGGTATCATCCGGGCAGATACGCAGTATTTT. This translates into CASSGIIRADTQYF.

V gene TRBV5-1 combines with J gene TRBJ2-5, with D possibly TRBD2 on 6 matching bases. V lost 3 bases and J lost 3, with 15 bases in between. CDR1 and CDR2 (germline): SGHRS, YFSETQ. There are 15 residues in the CDR3. In DNA, the CDR3 is TGCGCCAGCAGCTGGCGGGACTCGGGAAAAGAGACCCAGTACTTC. Amino acid sequence: CASSWRDSGKETQYF.

The gene calls are TRBV7-9 and TRBJ1-1; no reliable D call. Trimming pared 0 bases from V and 2 bases from J, leaving 7 bases between. Germline V gene lookup returns CDR1 SEHNR and CDR2 FQNEAQ (reference sequence). CDR3 length: 14 amino acids. The CDR3 DNA is TGTGCCAGCAGCTTAGCAGCTGCAAACACTGAAGCTTTCTTT. This gives the protein CASSLAAANTEAFF.

This chain connects TRBV6-2 or TRBV6-3 to TRBJ1-1; D possibly corresponds to TRBD1 (5 bases). The CDR3 covers 14 residues. With 2 bases removed from V and 3 bases from J, the gap between germline ends came to 10 bases. From germline, CDR1 is MNHEY and CDR2 SVGEGT. The CDR3 nucleotides read TGTGCCAGCAGTTACCGTCCGGGGGACACTGAAGCTTTCTTT. Protein product: CASSYRPGDTEAFF.